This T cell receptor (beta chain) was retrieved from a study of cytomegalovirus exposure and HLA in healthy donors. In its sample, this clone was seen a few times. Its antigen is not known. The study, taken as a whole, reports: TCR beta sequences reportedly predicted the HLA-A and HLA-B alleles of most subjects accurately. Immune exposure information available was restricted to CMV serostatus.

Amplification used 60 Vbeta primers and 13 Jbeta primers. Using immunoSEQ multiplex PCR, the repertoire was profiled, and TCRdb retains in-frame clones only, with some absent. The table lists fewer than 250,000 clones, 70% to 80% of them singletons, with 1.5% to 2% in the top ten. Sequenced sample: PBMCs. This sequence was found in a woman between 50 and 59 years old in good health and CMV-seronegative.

CDR3 amino acids: CASSLLGGGAGFGYTF. In nucleotides, the CDR3 is TGTGCCAGCAGTTTATTAGGTGGGGGGGCAGGCTTTGGCTACACCTTC. This rearrangement joins TRBV28 to TRBJ1-2, with D maybe TRBD1 (6 bases). Germline CDR1 and CDR2: MDHEN and SYDVKM. CDR3 length equals 16 residues. Trimming cost V 1 base and J 7 bases, with 19 bases left between them.